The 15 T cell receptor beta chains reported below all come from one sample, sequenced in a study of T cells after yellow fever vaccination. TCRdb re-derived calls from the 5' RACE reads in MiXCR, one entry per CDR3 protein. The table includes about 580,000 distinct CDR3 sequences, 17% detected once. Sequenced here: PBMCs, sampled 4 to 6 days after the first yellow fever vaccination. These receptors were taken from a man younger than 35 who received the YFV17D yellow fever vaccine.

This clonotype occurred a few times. CDR3 nucleotides: TGTGCCAGCAGCCTAACTAGCGGGGATGCCAAAAACATTCAGTACTTC. As protein: CASSLTSGDAKNIQYF. This chain links TRBV12-3 or TRBV12-4 with TRBJ2-4, with 10 bases aligning to TRBD2. J lost 1 base, V lost 6 bases, and 6 bases had no gene match. This CDR3 region has 16 residues.

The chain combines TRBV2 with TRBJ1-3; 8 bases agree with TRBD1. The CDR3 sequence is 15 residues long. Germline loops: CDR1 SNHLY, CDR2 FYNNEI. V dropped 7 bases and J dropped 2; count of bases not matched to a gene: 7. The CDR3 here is CASKRGQGPGNTIYF. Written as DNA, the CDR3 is TGTGCCAGCAAAAGAGGACAGGGCCCTGGAAACACCATATATTTT.

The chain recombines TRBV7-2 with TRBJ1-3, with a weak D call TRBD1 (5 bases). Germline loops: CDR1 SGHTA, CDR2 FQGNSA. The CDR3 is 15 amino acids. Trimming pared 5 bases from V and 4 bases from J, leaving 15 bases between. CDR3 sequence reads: CASSITGDAGNTIYF. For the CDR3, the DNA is TGTGCCAGCAGCATAACAGGCGACGCCGGAAACACCATATATTTT.

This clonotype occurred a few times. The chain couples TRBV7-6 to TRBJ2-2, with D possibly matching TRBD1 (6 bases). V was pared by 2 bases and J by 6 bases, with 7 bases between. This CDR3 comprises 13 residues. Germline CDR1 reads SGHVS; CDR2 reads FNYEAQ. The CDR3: CASSLRTAGELFF. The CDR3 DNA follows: TGTGCCAGCAGCTTAAGGACAGCCGGGGAGCTGTTTTTT.

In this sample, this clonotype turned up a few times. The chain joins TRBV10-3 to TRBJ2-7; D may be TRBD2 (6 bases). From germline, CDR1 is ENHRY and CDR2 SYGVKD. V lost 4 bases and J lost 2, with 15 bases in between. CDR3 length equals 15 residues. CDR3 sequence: CAISGGAEPTYEQYF. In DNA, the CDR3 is TGTGCCATCAGTGGCGGGGCGGAACCGACCTACGAGCAGTACTTC.

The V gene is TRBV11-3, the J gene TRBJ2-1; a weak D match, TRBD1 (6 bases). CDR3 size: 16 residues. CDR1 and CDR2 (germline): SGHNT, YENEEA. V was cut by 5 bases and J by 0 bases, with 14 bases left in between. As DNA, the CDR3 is TGTGCCAGCAGCCCACGACAGGCGAGCTCCTACAATGAGCAGTTCTTC. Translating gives CASSPRQASSYNEQFF.

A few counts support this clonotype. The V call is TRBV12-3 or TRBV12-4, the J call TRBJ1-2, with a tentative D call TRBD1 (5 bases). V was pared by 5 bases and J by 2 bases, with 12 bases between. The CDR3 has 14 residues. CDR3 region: CASSPTETNYGYTF. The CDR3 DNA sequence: TGTGCCAGCAGTCCGACAGAAACAAACTATGGCTACACCTTC.

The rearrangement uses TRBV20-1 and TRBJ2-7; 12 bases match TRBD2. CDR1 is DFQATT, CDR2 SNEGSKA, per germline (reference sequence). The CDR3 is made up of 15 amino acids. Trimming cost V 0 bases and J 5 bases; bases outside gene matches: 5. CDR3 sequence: CSARDPLAGGDEQYF. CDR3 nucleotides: TGCAGTGCTAGAGATCCTCTAGCGGGGGGGGACGAGCAGTACTTC.

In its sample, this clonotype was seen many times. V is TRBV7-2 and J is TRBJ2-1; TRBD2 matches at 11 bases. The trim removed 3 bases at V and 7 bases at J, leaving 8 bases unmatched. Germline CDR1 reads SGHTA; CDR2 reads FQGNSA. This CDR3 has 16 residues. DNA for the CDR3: TGTGCCAGCAGCTTTAGCGGGGGGGCCTTCGGGAATGAGCAGTTCTTC. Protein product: CASSFSGGAFGNEQFF.

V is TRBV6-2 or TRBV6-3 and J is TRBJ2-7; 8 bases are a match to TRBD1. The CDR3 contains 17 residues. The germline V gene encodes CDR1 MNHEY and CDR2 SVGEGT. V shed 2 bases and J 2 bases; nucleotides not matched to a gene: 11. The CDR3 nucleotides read TGTGCCAGCAGTTACGACCCCGGACAGGGCCATCCCTACGAGCAGTACTTC. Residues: CASSYDPGQGHPYEQYF.

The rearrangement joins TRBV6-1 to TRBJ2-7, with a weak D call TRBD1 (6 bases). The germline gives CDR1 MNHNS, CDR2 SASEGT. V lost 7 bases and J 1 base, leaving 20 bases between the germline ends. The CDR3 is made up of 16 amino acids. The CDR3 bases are TGTGCCAGCACCGAAAATTGGGGCAGGGGTTCCTACGAGCAGTACGTC. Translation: CASTENWGRGSYEQYV.

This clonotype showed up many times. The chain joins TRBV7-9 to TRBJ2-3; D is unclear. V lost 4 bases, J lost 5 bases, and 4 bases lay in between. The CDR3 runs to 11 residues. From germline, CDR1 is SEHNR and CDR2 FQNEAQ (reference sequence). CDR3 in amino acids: CASSYEDTQYF. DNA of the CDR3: TGTGCCAGCAGCTACGAAGATACGCAGTATTTT.

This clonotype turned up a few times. The CDR3 loop reads CASSLLGTGWSTEAFF. The DNA for the CDR3 is TGTGCCAGCAGCTTATTAGGGACAGGGTGGAGCACTGAAGCTTTCTTT. The rearrangement joins TRBV7-2 to TRBJ1-1, with 9 bases matching TRBD1. V was pared by 2 bases and J by 4 bases, with 8 bases of the junction left unmatched. This CDR3 is 16 amino acids long. Per the germline V gene, CDR1 is SGHTA and CDR2 is FQGNSA.

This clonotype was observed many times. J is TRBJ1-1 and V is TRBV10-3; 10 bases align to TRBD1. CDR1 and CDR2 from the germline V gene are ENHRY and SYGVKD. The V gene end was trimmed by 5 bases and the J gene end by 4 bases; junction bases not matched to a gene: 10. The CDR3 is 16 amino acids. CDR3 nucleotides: TGTGCCATCAGTTCCCCCACCAGGGACAGGGGCACTGAAGCTTTCTTT. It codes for CAISSPTRDRGTEAFF.

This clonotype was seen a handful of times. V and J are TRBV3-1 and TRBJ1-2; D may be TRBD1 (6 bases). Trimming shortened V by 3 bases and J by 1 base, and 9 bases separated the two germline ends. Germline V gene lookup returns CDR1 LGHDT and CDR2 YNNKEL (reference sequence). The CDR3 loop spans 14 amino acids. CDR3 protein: CASSHTDSNYGYTF. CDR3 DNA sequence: TGTGCCAGCAGCCATACGGACAGTAACTATGGCTACACCTTC.